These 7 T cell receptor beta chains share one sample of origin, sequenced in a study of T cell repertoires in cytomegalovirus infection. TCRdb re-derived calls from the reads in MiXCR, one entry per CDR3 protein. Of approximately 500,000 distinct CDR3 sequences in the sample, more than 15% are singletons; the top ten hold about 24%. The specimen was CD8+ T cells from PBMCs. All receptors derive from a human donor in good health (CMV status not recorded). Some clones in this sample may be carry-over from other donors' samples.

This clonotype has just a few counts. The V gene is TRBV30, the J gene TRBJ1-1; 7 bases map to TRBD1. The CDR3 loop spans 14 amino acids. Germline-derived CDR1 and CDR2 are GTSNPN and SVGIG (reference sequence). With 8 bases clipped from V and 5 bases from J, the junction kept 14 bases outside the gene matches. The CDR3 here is CAGDWDSVGTEAFF. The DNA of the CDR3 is TGTGCCGGGGACTGGGACAGTGTTGGGACTGAAGCTTTCTTT.

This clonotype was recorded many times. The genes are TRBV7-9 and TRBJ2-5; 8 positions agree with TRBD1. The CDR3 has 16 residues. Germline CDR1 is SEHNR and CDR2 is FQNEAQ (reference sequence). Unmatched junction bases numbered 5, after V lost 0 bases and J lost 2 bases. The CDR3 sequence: CASSLARRQGQETQYF. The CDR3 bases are TGTGCCAGCAGCTTAGCGAGACGACAGGGGCAAGAGACCCAGTACTTC.

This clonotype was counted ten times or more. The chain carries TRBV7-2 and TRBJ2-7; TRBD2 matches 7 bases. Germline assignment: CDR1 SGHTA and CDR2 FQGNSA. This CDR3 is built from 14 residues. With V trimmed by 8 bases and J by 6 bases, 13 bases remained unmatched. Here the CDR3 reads CASRPWVAGTEQYF. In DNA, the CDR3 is TGTGCCAGCCGCCCGTGGGTAGCGGGTACCGAGCAGTACTTC.

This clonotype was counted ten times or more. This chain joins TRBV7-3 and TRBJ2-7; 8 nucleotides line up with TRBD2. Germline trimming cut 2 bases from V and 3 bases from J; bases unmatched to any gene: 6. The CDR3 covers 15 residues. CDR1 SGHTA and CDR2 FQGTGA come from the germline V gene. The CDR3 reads CASSLEASGSYEQYF. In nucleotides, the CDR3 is TGTGCCAGCAGCTTAGAAGCGAGCGGGAGCTACGAGCAGTACTTC.

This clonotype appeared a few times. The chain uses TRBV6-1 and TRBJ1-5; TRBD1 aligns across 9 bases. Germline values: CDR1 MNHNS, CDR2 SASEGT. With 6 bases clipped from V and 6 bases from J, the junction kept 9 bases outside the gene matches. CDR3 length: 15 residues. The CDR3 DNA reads TGTGCCAGCAGGCCGGGGACAGGGAATTCTCAGCCCCAGCATTTT. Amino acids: CASRPGTGNSQPQHF.

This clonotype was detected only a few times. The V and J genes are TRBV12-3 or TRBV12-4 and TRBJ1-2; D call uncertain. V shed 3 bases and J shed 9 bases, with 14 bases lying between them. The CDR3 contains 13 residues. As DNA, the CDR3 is TGTGCCAGCAGTTTGTCCCCCCGACAAAGCTACACCTTC. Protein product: CASSLSPRQSYTF.

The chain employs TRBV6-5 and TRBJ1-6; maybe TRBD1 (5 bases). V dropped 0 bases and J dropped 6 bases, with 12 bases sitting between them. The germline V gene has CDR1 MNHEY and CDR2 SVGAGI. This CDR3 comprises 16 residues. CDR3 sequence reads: CASSYSLRDSNSPLHF. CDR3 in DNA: TGTGCCAGCAGTTACTCTCTGAGGGACTCTAATTCACCCCTCCACTTT.